This T cell receptor (beta chain) was retrieved from a study of T-cell memory formation after mild COVID-19. Study results and limitations: Balance between CD4 and CD8 was seen in clones contracting day 15 to 85, and a CD4+ lean was seen in later expanders.

In TCRdb, the 5' RACE reads were re-called with MiXCR into one record per CDR3 protein. Among roughly 500,000 distinct CDR3 sequences listed, roughly 20% were seen once. From germline, CDR1 is SGHTA and CDR2 FQGTGA. The CDR3 length is 15 residues. Unmatched junction bases numbered 6, after V lost 5 bases and J lost 8 bases. With respect to this clonotype: Its antigen is as yet unknown.

The origin of this receptor is an adult woman who had mild COVID-19 (a few samples of this study predate the infection). Cell type and time point are not known. The sample consisted of PBMCs or a T cell subset sorted from them (not recorded which). The chain uses TRBV7-3 and TRBJ2-1, with TRBD2 matching 13 bases. DNA of the CDR3: TGTGCCAGCAGCGCGACTAGCGGGAGGAGGGATGAGCAGTTCTTC. The encoded protein is CASSATSGRRDEQFF.